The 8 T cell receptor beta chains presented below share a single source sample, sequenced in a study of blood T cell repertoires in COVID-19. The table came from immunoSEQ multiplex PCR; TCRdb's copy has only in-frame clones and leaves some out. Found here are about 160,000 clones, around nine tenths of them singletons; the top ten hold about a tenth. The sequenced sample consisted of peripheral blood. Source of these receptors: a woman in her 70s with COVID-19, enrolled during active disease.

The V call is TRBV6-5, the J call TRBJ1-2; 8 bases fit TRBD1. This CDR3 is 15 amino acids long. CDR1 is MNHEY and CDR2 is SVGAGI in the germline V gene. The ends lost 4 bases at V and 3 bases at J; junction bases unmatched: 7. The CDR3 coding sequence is TGTGCCAGCAGTTTCCAAGGACAGGGTCACTATGGCTACACCTTC. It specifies CASSFQGQGHYGYTF.

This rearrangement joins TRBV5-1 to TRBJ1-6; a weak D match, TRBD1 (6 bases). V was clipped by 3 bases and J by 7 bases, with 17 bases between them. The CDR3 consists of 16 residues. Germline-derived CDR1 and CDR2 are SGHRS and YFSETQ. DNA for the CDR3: TGCGCCAGCAGCTCAAACAACGGACAGCCGAATTCACCCCTCCACTTT. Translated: CASSSNNGQPNSPLHF.

CDR3 sequence: CASRGQGVNTEAFF. The DNA for the CDR3 is TGTGCCAGCAGGGGTCAGGGGGTGAACACTGAAGCTTTCTTT. This sequence joins TRBV7-9 and TRBJ1-1, with 7 bases lining up with TRBD1. Germline loops: CDR1 SEHNR, CDR2 FQNEAQ (reference sequence). The CDR3 is 14 amino acids. Trimming removed 6 bases from V and 0 bases from J; junction bases left unmatched: 4.

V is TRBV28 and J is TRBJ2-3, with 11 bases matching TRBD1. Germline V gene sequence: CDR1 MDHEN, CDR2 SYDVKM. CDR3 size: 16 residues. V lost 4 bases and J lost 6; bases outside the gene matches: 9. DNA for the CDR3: TGTGCCAGCAGTTCTATCGGACAGGGGGCGCGGGATACGCAGTATTTT. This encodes CASSSIGQGARDTQYF.

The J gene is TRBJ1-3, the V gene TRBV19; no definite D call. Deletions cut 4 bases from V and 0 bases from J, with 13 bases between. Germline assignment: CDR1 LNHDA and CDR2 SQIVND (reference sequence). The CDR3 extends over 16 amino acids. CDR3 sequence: CASSNPPGGSGNTIYF. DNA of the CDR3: TGTGCCAGTAGTAACCCCCCGGGAGGCTCTGGAAACACCATATATTTT.

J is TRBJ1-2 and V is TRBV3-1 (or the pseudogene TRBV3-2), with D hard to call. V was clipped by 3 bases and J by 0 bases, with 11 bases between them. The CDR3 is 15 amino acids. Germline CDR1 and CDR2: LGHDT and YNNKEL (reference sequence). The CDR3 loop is CASSHLAGANYGYTF. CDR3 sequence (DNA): TGTGCCAGCAGCCATTTGGCAGGCGCTAACTATGGCTACACCTTC.

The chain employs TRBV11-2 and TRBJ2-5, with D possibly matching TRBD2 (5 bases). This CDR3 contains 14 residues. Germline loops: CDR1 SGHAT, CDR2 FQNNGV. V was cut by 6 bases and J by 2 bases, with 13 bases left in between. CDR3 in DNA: TGTGCCAGCAGTTCAGACAAGCGGCAAGAGACCCAGTACTTC. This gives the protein CASSSDKRQETQYF.

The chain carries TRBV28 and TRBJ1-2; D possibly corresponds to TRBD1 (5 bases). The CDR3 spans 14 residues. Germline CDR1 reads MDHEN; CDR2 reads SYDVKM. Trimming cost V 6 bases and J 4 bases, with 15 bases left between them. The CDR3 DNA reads TGTGCCAGCAGCCCGAGAAGGACACTCTATGGCTACACCTTC. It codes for CASSPRRTLYGYTF.